Below are 21 T cell receptor beta chains sequenced from a single sample in a study of blood T cell repertoires in COVID-19. Using immunoSEQ multiplex PCR, the repertoire was profiled, and TCRdb retains in-frame clones only, with some absent. The repertoire holds about 150,000 clones, with approximately 84% as singletons. Sequenced input: peripheral blood. The source is a man aged 18 to 35 with active or convalescent COVID-19.

The rearrangement links TRBV6-5 to TRBJ1-5; weak D call: TRBD1 (5 bases). Germline loops: CDR1 MNHEY, CDR2 SVGAGI. The CDR3 has 14 amino acids. With 8 bases removed from V and 0 bases from J, the gap between germline ends came to 11 bases. CDR3 nucleotides: TGTGCCAGCCTGGCAGGGTTTAGCAATCAGCCCCAGCATTTT. Translating it yields CASLAGFSNQPQHF.

This clone was picked up a small number of times. The V call is TRBV7-8, the J call TRBJ2-1; D might be TRBD1 (5 bases). Deletions cut 3 bases from V and 4 bases from J, with 19 bases between. CDR3 length equals 17 residues. Germline CDR1 is SGHVS and CDR2 is FQNEAQ. The CDR3 spells CASSFSNYRLHYNEQFF. CDR3 in DNA: TGTGCCAGCAGCTTCTCTAATTACAGGCTACATTACAATGAGCAGTTCTTC.

This rearrangement joins TRBV7-2 to TRBJ1-1; TRBD1 is a possible D gene (5 bases). The ends were cut back, 0 bases at V and 4 bases at J, with 9 bases in the middle. CDR3 length: 14 amino acids. Germline-derived CDR1 and CDR2 are SGHTA and FQGNSA. CDR3 sequence (DNA): TGTGCCAGCAGCTTAGCAGGGGCGGCCACTGAAGCTTTCTTT. It codes for CASSLAGAATEAFF.

CDR3: CASSLARERYNEQFF. CDR3 in DNA: TGCGCCAGCAGCTTGGCACGGGAGCGGTACAATGAGCAGTTCTTC. This chain joins TRBV5-1 and TRBJ2-1, with TRBD2 as a possible D gene (6 bases). V lost 0 bases and J lost 4, with 11 bases in between. Germline V gives CDR1 SGHRS, CDR2 YFSETQ. This CDR3 contains 15 residues.

The sample holds one count of this clone. V gene TRBV5-6 combines with J gene TRBJ2-7; D unclear. Trimming shortened V by 2 bases and J by 0 bases, and 3 bases separated the two germline ends. The CDR3 spans 12 residues. Germline loops: CDR1 SGHDT, CDR2 YYEEEE. CDR3 DNA: TGTGCCAGCAGCTTTCACTCCTACGAGCAGTACTTC. This sequence encodes CASSFHSYEQYF.

The chain couples TRBV27 to TRBJ2-3; 15 nucleotides line up with TRBD2. The CDR3 length is 16 residues. The V and J ends lost 5 bases and 6 bases, in that order; junction bases with no gene match: 6. From germline, CDR1 is MNHEY and CDR2 SMNVEV (reference sequence). Here the CDR3 DNA reads TGTGCCAGCAGTCGGACTAGCGGGGGGGCTACCGATACGCAGTATTTT. Protein product: CASSRTSGGATDTQYF.

The chain recombines TRBV3-1 (or the pseudogene TRBV3-2) with TRBJ1-4; the D is unclear. CDR3 length equals 16 residues. The germline V gene encodes CDR1 LGHDT and CDR2 YNNKEL (reference sequence). V was cut by 0 bases and J by 4 bases, with 12 bases left in between. The CDR3 DNA reads TGTGCCAGCAGCCAAGATTGGGAGGTGATTAATGAAAAACTGTTTTTT. Translated: CASSQDWEVINEKLFF.

V and J are TRBV7-9 and TRBJ2-7; 13 nucleotides match TRBD2. Germline V gives CDR1 SEHNR, CDR2 FQNEAQ (reference sequence). This CDR3 region has 15 residues. The ends lost 1 base at V and 6 bases at J; junction bases unmatched: 3. The DNA of the CDR3 is TGTGCCAGCAGCTTAGGGACTAGCGGGGGCTCCGAGCAGTACTTC. Translating gives CASSLGTSGGSEQYF.

This clone was counted a few times. This sequence joins TRBV6-1 and TRBJ2-6; TRBD1 agrees at 9 bases. V dropped 3 bases and J dropped 0; count of bases not matched to a gene: 6. The CDR3 is made up of 18 amino acids. Looked up from germline, CDR1 is MNHNS and CDR2 is SASEGT. The CDR3 DNA reads as TGTGCCAGCAGTGACGGACAGGGGCTGTCCTCTGGGGCCAACGTCCTGACTTTC. Amino acids: CASSDGQGLSSGANVLTF.

This clone was picked up a small number of times. This chain joins TRBV5-1 and TRBJ1-1; D uncertain. The CDR3 extends over 15 amino acids. V was pared by 0 bases and J by 5 bases, with 14 bases between. Germline V gene lookup returns CDR1 SGHRS and CDR2 YFSETQ. In DNA form, the CDR3 reads TGCGCCAGCAGCTTGGCGGGGAACCCGGGGACTGAAGCTTTCTTT. It is translated as CASSLAGNPGTEAFF.

J is TRBJ2-3 and V is TRBV30; tentative D call: TRBD2 (6 bases). The germline CDR1 and CDR2 sequences are GTSNPN and SVGIG (reference sequence). The CDR3 has 15 amino acids. V lost 0 bases, J lost 3 bases, and 13 bases lay in between. CDR3 in DNA: TGTGCCTGGAGTGTACTCGGGGGAAATACAGATACGCAGTATTTT. Residues: CAWSVLGGNTDTQYF.

In this sample, this clone turned up a few times. The chain combines TRBV28 with TRBJ1-5; no clear D gene. The CDR3 contains 13 residues. Trimming pared 3 bases from V and 6 bases from J, leaving 9 bases between. Germline CDR1 MDHEN, CDR2 SYDVKM. The CDR3 reads CASSFPGSQPQHF. Here the CDR3 DNA reads TGTGCCAGCAGTTTTCCGGGGAGTCAGCCCCAGCATTTT.

This clone occurred a few times. The chain carries TRBV4-1 and TRBJ2-7; a possible D gene is TRBD1 (6 bases). Germline values: CDR1 MGHRA, CDR2 YSYEKL. The length of the CDR3 is 16 residues. V lost 0 bases and J lost 2, with 14 bases in between. The CDR3 region has the DNA TGCGCCAGCAGCCAAGAGTCGCACAGGGTTACCTACGAGCAGTACTTC. This codes for CASSQESHRVTYEQYF.

This chain links TRBV15 with TRBJ1-3, with D possibly TRBD1 on 6 matching bases. CDR1 LNHNV and CDR2 YYDKDF come from the germline V gene (reference sequence). This CDR3 comprises 18 residues. The V end lost 1 base, the J end lost 1 base, and 17 bases lay between the germline ends. The CDR3 protein is CATSRAGGQPISGNTIYF. As DNA, the CDR3 is TGTGCCACCAGCAGAGCAGGTGGACAGCCCATATCTGGAAACACCATATATTTT. Filled out from reference TRBV15 and TRBJ1-3, the complete variable domain reads DAMVIQNPRYQVTQFGKPVTLSCSQTLNHNVMYWYQQKSSQAPKLLFHYYDKDFNNEADTPDNFQSRRPNTSFCFLDIRSPGLGDTAMYLCATSRAGGQPISGNTIYFGEGSWLTVV.

This chain links TRBV5-1 with TRBJ2-3, with 10 bases that match TRBD1. The length of the CDR3 is 15 residues. CDR1 and CDR2 from the germline V gene are SGHRS and YFSETQ. The trim removed 2 bases at V and 6 bases at J, leaving 6 bases unmatched. CDR3 region: CASSLDRGQADTQYF. CDR3 nucleotide sequence: TGCGCCAGCAGCTTAGACAGGGGGCAAGCGGATACGCAGTATTTT.

This clone showed up just a few times. The chain couples TRBV7-2 to TRBJ2-7, with D maybe TRBD1 (6 bases). Trimming left V 2 bases short and J 7 bases short, with 18 bases between. The CDR3 runs to 15 residues. In germline, CDR1 is SGHTA, CDR2 FQGNSA. The CDR3 spells CASSLQVQGTREQYF. Here the CDR3 DNA reads TGTGCCAGCAGCTTACAAGTCCAGGGGACGCGTGAGCAGTACTTC.

The chain is built from TRBV28 and TRBJ1-1; TRBD1 matches 10 bases. The CDR3 extends over 19 amino acids. CDR1 and CDR2 (germline): MDHEN, SYDVKM. V lost 5 bases to trimming and J lost 7 bases; unmatched junction nucleotides: 22. CDR3 loop: CASSQGTGEQGKTPFEAFF. CDR3 sequence (DNA): TGTGCCAGCAGTCAGGGGACAGGGGAGCAGGGGAAGACCCCATTTGAAGCTTTCTTT.

V is TRBV7-9 and J is TRBJ1-1; D is possibly TRBD1 (5 bases). V was trimmed by 5 bases and J by 7 bases, leaving 11 bases between them. Germline assignment: CDR1 SEHNR and CDR2 FQNEAQ (reference sequence). This CDR3 has 12 residues. CDR3 residues: CASSLDRYEAFF. DNA for the CDR3: TGTGCCAGCAGCCTCGACAGATATGAAGCTTTCTTT.

This chain connects TRBV4-2 to TRBJ2-7; no firm D call. Germline values: CDR1 LGHNA, CDR2 YNFKEQ. The length of the CDR3 is 17 residues. The germline V and J ends were trimmed by 3 bases and 7 bases, with 25 bases remaining between them. CDR3 DNA sequence: TGTGCCAGCAGCCATCCTCACATGGGCAGTTCCTCTGGGGAGCAGTACTTC. Amino acids: CASSHPHMGSSSGEQYF.

This clone was observed a handful of times. The chain carries TRBV29-1 and TRBJ1-5, with D tentatively TRBD1 (6 bases). The ends were cut back, 7 bases at V and 1 base at J, with 14 bases in the middle. Germline assignment: CDR1 SQVTM and CDR2 ANQGSEA. The CDR3 spans 14 residues. CDR3 loop: CSAATGGSNQPQHF. The CDR3 DNA sequence: TGCAGCGCCGCGACGGGGGGCAGCAATCAGCCCCAGCATTTT.

The CDR3 nucleotides read TGTGCCAGCAGTTATGACAGCTCCTACGAGCAGTACTTC. The encoded protein is CASSYDSSYEQYF. The J gene is TRBJ2-7, the V gene TRBV6-5; possibly TRBD1 for D (5 bases). Between the trimmed V and J ends, which lost 3 bases and 0 bases, there was a span of 6 bases. The CDR3 is 13 amino acids. Germline assignment: CDR1 MNHEY and CDR2 SVGAGI.